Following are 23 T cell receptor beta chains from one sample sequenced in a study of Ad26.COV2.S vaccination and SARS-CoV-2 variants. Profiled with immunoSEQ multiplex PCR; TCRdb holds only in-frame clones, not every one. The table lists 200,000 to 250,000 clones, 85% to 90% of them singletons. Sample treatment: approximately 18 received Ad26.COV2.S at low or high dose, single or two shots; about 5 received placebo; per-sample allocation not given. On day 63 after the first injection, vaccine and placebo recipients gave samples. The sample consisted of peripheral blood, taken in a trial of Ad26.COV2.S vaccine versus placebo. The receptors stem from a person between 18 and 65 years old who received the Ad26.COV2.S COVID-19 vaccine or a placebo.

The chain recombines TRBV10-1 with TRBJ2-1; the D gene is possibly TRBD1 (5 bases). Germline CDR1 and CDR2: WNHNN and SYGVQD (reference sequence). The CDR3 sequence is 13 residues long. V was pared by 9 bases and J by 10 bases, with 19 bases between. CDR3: CARLTQVRWEQFF. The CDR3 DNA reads TGCGCCAGACTGACACAGGTCCGATGGGAGCAGTTCTTC.

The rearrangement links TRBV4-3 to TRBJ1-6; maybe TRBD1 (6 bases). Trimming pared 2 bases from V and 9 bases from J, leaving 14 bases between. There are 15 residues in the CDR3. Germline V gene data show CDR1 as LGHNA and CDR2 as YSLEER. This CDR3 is CASSQFGGLSSPLHF. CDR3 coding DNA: TGCGCCAGCAGCCAATTTGGGGGCTTGAGTTCACCCCTCCACTTT.

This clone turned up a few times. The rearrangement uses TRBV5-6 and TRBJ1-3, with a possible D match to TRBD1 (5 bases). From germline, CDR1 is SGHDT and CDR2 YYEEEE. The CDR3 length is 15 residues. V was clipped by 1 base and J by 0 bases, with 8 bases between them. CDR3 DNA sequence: TGTGCCAGCAGCTTGACAGGCAGCTCTGGAAACACCATATATTTT. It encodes CASSLTGSSGNTIYF.

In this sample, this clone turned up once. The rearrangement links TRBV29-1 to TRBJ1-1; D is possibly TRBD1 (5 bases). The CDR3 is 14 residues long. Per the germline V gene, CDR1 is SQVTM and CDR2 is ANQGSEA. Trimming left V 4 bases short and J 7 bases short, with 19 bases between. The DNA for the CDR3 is TGCAGCGTTGGAGCGCGGACAAGGCCCTTTGAAGCTTTCTTT. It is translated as CSVGARTRPFEAFF.

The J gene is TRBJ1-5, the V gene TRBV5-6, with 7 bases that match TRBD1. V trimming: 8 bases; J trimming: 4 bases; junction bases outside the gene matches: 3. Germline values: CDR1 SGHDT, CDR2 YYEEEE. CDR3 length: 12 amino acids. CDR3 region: CASGTANQPQHF. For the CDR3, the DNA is TGTGCCAGTGGGACAGCGAATCAGCCCCAGCATTTT.

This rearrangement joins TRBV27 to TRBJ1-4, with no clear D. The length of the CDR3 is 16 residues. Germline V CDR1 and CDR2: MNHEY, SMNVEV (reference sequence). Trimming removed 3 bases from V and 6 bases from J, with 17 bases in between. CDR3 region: CASSFKSGFRDEKLFF. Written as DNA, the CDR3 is TGTGCCAGCAGTTTTAAATCGGGATTTAGGGATGAAAAACTGTTTTTT.

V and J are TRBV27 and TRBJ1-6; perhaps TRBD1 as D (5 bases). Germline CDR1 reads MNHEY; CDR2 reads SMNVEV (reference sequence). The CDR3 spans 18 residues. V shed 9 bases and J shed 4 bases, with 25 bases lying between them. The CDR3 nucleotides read TGTGCCAGTAGGGCCAGTTTGAGGTGGGGCGCGTATAATTCACCCCTCCACTTT. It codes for CASRASLRWGAYNSPLHF.

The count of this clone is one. DNA of the CDR3: TGCGCCAGCAGTGCGCGGGGTGGCTACGAGCAGTACTTC. As protein: CASSARGGYEQYF. The chain has TRBV10-1 and TRBJ2-7, with D possibly being TRBD2 (6 bases). This CDR3 comprises 13 residues. Germline CDR1 and CDR2: WNHNN and SYGVQD (reference sequence). Trimming stripped 4 bases from V and 3 bases from J, with 10 bases between.

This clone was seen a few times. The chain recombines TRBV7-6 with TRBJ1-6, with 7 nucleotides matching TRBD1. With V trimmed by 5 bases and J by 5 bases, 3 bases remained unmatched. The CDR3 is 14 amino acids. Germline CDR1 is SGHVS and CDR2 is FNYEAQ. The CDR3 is CASSPGTDNSPLHF. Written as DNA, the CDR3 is TGTGCCAGCAGCCCCGGGACAGATAATTCACCCCTCCACTTT.

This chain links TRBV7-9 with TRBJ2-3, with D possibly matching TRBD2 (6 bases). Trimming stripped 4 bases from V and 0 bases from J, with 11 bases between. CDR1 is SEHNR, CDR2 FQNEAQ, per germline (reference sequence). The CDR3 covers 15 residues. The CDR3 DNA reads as TGTGCCAGCAGCTCCCCTAGCGAGAGCACAGATACGCAGTATTTT. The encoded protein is CASSSPSESTDTQYF.

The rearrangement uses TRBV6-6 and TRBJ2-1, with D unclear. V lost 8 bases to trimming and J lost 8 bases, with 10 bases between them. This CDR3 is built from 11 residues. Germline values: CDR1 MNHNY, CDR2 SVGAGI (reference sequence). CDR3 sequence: CASLFLDEQFF. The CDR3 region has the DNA TGTGCCAGCCTGTTTCTGGATGAGCAGTTCTTC.

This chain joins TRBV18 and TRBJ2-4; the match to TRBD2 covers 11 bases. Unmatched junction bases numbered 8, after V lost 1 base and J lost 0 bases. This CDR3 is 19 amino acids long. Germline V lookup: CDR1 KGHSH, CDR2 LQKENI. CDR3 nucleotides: TGTGCCAGCTCACCACTAGGACTAGCGGGCCCCTTAGCCAAAAACATTCAGTACTTC. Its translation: CASSPLGLAGPLAKNIQYF.

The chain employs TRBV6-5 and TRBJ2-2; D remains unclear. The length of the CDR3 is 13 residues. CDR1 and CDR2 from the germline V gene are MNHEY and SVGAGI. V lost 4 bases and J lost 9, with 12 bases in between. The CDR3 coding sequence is TGTGCCAGCAGTTCCCTTGACACGCGGGAGCTGTTTTTT. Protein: CASSSLDTRELFF.

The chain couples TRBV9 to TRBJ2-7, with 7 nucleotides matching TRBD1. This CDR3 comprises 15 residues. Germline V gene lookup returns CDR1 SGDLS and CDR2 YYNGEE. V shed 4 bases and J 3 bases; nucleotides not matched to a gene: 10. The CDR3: CASSPTRTGDYEQYF. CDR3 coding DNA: TGTGCCAGCAGCCCTACCCGGACAGGAGACTACGAGCAGTACTTC.

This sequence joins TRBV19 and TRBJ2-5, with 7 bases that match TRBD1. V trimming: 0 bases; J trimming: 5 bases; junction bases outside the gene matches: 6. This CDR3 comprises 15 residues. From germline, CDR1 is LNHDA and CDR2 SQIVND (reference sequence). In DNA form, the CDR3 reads TGTGCCAGTAGTATAGACAGGGGGATTTCGGAGACCCAGTACTTC. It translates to CASSIDRGISETQYF.

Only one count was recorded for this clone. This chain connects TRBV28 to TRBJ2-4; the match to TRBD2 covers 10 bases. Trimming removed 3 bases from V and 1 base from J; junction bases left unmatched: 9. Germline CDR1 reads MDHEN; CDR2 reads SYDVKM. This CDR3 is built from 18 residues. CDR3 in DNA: TGTGCCAGCAGTTTCATCCTAGCGGGAGAGGGGGCCAAAAACATTCAGTACTTC. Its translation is CASSFILAGEGAKNIQYF.

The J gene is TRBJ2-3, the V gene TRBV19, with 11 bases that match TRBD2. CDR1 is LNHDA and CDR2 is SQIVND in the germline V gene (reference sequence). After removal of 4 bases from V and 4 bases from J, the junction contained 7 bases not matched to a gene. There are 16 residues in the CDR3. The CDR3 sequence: CASSTLPSGGPDTQYF. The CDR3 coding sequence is TGTGCCAGTAGTACCCTCCCTAGCGGGGGGCCAGATACGCAGTATTTT.

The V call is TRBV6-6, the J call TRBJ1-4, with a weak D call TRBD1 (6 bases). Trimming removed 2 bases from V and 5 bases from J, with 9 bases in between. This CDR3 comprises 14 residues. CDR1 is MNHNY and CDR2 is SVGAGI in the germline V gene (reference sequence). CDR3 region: CASSYGQTNEKLFF. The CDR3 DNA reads TGTGCCAGCAGTTACGGACAGACAAATGAAAAACTGTTTTTT.

In DNA form, the CDR3 reads TGTGCCAGCAGCGCCGCCTTGAGCGGGAGGGCCTGGAAGTATGATACGCAGTATTTT. This gives the protein CASSAALSGRAWKYDTQYF. This chain links TRBV9 with TRBJ2-3; TRBD2 matches at 10 bases. Unmatched junction bases numbered 19, after V lost 3 bases and J lost 6 bases. Germline V CDR1 and CDR2: SGDLS, YYNGEE. The CDR3 consists of 19 residues.

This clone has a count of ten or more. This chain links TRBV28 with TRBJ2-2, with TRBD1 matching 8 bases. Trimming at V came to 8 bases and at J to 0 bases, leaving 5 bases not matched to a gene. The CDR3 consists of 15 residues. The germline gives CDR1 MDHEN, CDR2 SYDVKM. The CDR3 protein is CASPTGATNTGELFF. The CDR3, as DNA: TGTGCCAGCCCGACAGGGGCGACGAACACCGGGGAGCTGTTTTTT.

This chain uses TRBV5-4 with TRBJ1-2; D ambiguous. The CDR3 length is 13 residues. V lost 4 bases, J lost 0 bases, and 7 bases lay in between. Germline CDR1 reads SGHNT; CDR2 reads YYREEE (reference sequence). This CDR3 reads CASSDPPNYGYTF. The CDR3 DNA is TGTGCCAGCAGCGACCCCCCTAACTATGGCTACACCTTC.

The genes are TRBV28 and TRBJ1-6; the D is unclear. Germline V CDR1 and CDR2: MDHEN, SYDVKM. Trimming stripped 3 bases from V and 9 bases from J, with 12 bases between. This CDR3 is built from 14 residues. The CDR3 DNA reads TGTGCCAGCAGTTTTGTTTTACTGGGTTCACCCCTCCACTTT. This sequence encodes CASSFVLLGSPLHF.

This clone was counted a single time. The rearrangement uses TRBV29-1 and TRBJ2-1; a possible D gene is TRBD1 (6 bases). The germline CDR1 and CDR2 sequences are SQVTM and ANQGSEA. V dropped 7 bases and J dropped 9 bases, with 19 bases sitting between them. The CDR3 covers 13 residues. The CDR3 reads CSAKTGTEGEQFF. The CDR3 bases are TGCAGCGCTAAGACAGGAACTGAGGGTGAGCAGTTCTTC.